These 19 T cell receptor beta chains originate from one sample sequenced in a study of T-cell reconstitution after alpha-beta-depleted transplantation in children (dated by TCRdb to 2016 to 2018). Library preparation used PCR. Sequencer: Illumina HiSeq 2500. To normalize quantification of the TCRbeta repertoire, the TCR libraries were built with molecular barcoding that relied on unique molecular identifiers. TCRdb took the public reads, trimmed them with fastp at Q25, ran MiXCR for clone calling and kept in-frame beta chains. Each entry is one CDR3 protein sequence, shown with its most common DNA and genes. The sample includes about 480,000 distinct CDR3 sequences, with approximately 12% observed a single time. The ten largest clones add up to roughly 5.4% of the sample. The specimen comprised PBMCs from the stem cell graft donor, sampled from the stem cell graft. The source of these receptors is a human donor who donated a stem cell graft to a child with combined immunodeficiency.

This sequence joins TRBV28 and TRBJ1-2, with D unresolved. This CDR3 has 16 residues. Trimming pared 3 bases from V and 3 bases from J, leaving 17 bases between. Germline CDR1 is MDHEN and CDR2 is SYDVKM. CDR3 amino acids: CASSFNRREKDYGYTF. Written as DNA, the CDR3 is TGTGCCAGCAGTTTCAATCGGAGGGAGAAAGACTATGGCTACACCTTC.

This clonotype was counted ten times or more. This rearrangement joins TRBV10-3 to TRBJ2-1; D may be TRBD2 (6 bases). Looked up from germline, CDR1 is ENHRY and CDR2 is SYGVKD. The CDR3 has 15 amino acids. The V end was cut by 2 bases, the J end by 5 bases, with 13 bases between. CDR3 in DNA: TGTGCCATCAGTGAGAGTGCGGGGCGAGACAATGAGCAGTTCTTC. It translates to CAISESAGRDNEQFF.

This clonotype was picked up a small number of times. J is TRBJ1-6 and V is TRBV7-8; a weak D match, TRBD1 (6 bases). The germline V gene has CDR1 SGHVS and CDR2 FQNEAQ. The CDR3 runs to 16 residues. V was clipped by 0 bases and J by 9 bases, with 15 bases between them. The chain's CDR3 is CASSLAGALQGSPLHF. The DNA for the CDR3 is TGTGCCAGCAGCTTAGCTGGCGCCCTACAGGGTTCACCCCTCCACTTT.

This clonotype showed up many times. The CDR3 bases are TGCAGCGGACAGGGCTTCAATGAGCAGTTCTTC. Translation: CSGQGFNEQFF. This chain connects TRBV29-1 to TRBJ2-1; TRBD1 aligns across 7 bases. CDR3 length: 11 residues. The ends lost 7 bases at V and 6 bases at J; junction bases unmatched: 3. Germline CDR1 reads SQVTM; CDR2 reads ANQGSEA.

Only a few counts were recorded for this clonotype. The rearrangement links TRBV12-3 or TRBV12-4 to TRBJ2-7; 7 bases are a match to TRBD1. The CDR3 loop spans 15 amino acids. The trim removed 6 bases at V and 0 bases at J, leaving 8 bases unmatched. This chain's CDR3 is CASSLGQASSYEQYF. The CDR3 nucleotides are TGTGCCAGCAGCCTCGGACAGGCGAGCTCCTACGAGCAGTACTTC.

This clonotype was observed a few times. The genes are TRBV12-3 or TRBV12-4 and TRBJ1-1; a weak D match, TRBD1 (5 bases). Trimming stripped 3 bases from V and 4 bases from J, with 9 bases between. This CDR3 has 13 residues. The CDR3 spells CASSFGARTEAFF. The CDR3 coding sequence is TGTGCCAGCAGTTTTGGGGCCCGCACTGAAGCTTTCTTT.

Worth noting for this clonotype: The conserved phenylalanine or tryptophan is not found at the CDR3 terminus, so this likely reflects a read error. J is TRBJ1-2 and V is TRBV6-1, with 7 bases aligning to TRBD1. Germline V gene data show CDR1 as MNHNS and CDR2 as SASEGT. CDR3 length: 13 residues. V shed 7 bases, J shed 8 bases, and the junction held 10 bases outside the gene matches. CDR3 sequence reads: CASKQQGRGGYTY. CDR3 nucleotide sequence: TGTGCCAGCAAACAACAGGGGAGAGGGGGCTACACCTAC.

This clonotype was counted at least ten times. As DNA, the CDR3 is TGCAGCGTCCCCCTGAGCCAAGAGACCCAGTACTTC. This translates into CSVPLSQETQYF. The V call is TRBV29-1, the J call TRBJ2-5; D unclear. Germline V gives CDR1 SQVTM, CDR2 ANQGSEA. V lost 6 bases and J lost 1, with 9 bases in between. This CDR3 is built from 12 residues.

This clonotype was recorded a few times. The rearrangement links TRBV4-3 to TRBJ2-3; no clear D gene. V was cut by 0 bases and J by 2 bases, with 18 bases left in between. Germline-derived CDR1 and CDR2 are LGHNA and YSLEER. This CDR3 comprises 18 residues. The CDR3 region has the DNA TGCGCCAGCAGCCAAGATTTGGCAAACACGCGTCCCACAGATACGCAGTATTTT. Translating gives CASSQDLANTRPTDTQYF.

This clonotype was seen many times. J is TRBJ2-3 and V is TRBV21-1; no DNA check was done on the table's D call, TRBD2. TRBV21-1 is a pseudogene locus. The CDR3 loop spans 16 amino acids. The CDR3 bases are TGTGCCAGCAGCGGCCGGACCGATAGCGGCGCAGATACGCAGTATTTT. Translated, it gives CASSGRTDSGADTQYF.

The rearrangement joins TRBV7-3 to TRBJ1-1, with D uncertain. The length of the CDR3 is 12 residues. Trimming took 6 bases from V and 4 from J, leaving 9 bases between them. Germline V CDR1 and CDR2: SGHTA, FQGTGA. The CDR3 DNA reads as TGTGCCAGCAGTTCTTATGGCACTGAAGCTTTCTTT. It specifies CASSSYGTEAFF.

This clonotype was detected only a few times. The V gene is TRBV5-1, the J gene TRBJ2-7; 7 bases are a match to TRBD2. This CDR3 has 18 residues. CDR1 is SGHRS and CDR2 is YFSETQ in the germline V gene. V trimming: 0 bases; J trimming: 4 bases; junction bases outside the gene matches: 16. The CDR3 here is CASSLDFSGSPSLYEQYF. CDR3 DNA: TGCGCCAGCAGCTTGGATTTTAGCGGGTCCCCCTCATTGTACGAGCAGTACTTC.

The V gene is TRBV28, the J gene TRBJ2-5; a possible D gene is TRBD2 (5 bases). CDR1 is MDHEN and CDR2 is SYDVKM in the germline V gene. This CDR3 spans 13 amino acids. V lost 6 bases and J lost 4, with 12 bases in between. As DNA, the CDR3 is TGTGCCAGCAGCCCGGACGAGGGAGAGACCCAGTACTTC. It specifies CASSPDEGETQYF.

This clonotype was seen a handful of times. The chain recombines TRBV20-1 with TRBJ2-3; D not certain. The CDR3 is 15 residues long. The germline gives CDR1 DFQATT, CDR2 SNEGSKA (reference sequence). Trimming cost V 0 bases and J 0 bases, with 10 bases left between them. CDR3 nucleotides: TGCAGTGCTAGAGATAGCTGGGCCAGCACAGATACGCAGTATTTT. This sequence encodes CSARDSWASTDTQYF.

J is TRBJ2-6 and V is TRBV12-3 or TRBV12-4; 7 bases line up with TRBD2. The CDR3 extends over 15 amino acids. Germline trimming cut 3 bases from V and 1 base from J; bases unmatched to any gene: 0. CDR3 residues: CASSFGGSGANVLTF. The CDR3 DNA reads TGTGCCAGCAGTTTCGGGGGGTCTGGGGCCAACGTCCTGACTTTC.

This clonotype came up many times. The rearrangement uses TRBV4-3 and TRBJ2-7, with D perhaps matching TRBD1 (6 bases). The CDR3 is 14 residues long. Germline CDR1 is LGHNA and CDR2 is YSLEER. Trimming removed 0 bases from V and 7 bases from J, with 13 bases in between. CDR3 sequence: CASSQEGRGREQYF. The CDR3 nucleotides read TGCGCCAGCAGCCAAGAAGGCAGGGGCCGAGAGCAGTACTTC.

The chain combines TRBV6-1 with TRBJ1-5; 7 nucleotides line up with TRBD1. The junction had 7 bases not matched to a gene; V was cut back by 4 bases and J by 1 base. The CDR3 has 16 amino acids. CDR1 and CDR2 (germline): MNHNS, SASEGT. The CDR3 loop is CASSGDRVGSNQPQHF. CDR3 bases: TGTGCCAGCAGTGGAGACAGGGTTGGAAGCAATCAGCCCCAGCATTTT.

This clonotype was seen more than once but under ten times. This chain links TRBV6-5 with TRBJ2-7; possibly TRBD2 for D (6 bases). Germline-derived CDR1 and CDR2 are MNHEY and SVGAGI. Trimming shortened V by 2 bases and J by 1 base, and 12 bases separated the two germline ends. The CDR3 loop spans 15 amino acids. In nucleotides, the CDR3 is TGTGCCAGCAGTTACAGGGGCGGGGAGTCCTACGAGCAGTACTTC. Its translation: CASSYRGGESYEQYF.

This clonotype has a count of ten or more. The chain employs TRBV4-3 and TRBJ1-4; tentative D call: TRBD1 (5 bases). The CDR3 runs 15 residues. Trimming left V 0 bases short and J 1 base short, with 6 bases between. CDR1 is LGHNA and CDR2 is YSLEER in the germline V gene. CDR3 nucleotide sequence: TGCGCCAGCAGCCAAGACAGGGTAACTAATGAAAAACTGTTTTTT. Amino acids: CASSQDRVTNEKLFF.